This is a list of T cell receptor beta chains from one sample in a study of blood T cell repertoires in COVID-19. Assay: immunoSEQ multiplex PCR; the TCRdb copy retains only in-frame clones and omits some. The data hold roughly 300,000 clones, with around 90% observed a single time. Sequenced material: peripheral blood. The receptors shown here come from a woman in her twenties or thirties with COVID-19, enrolled during active disease. CDR3s leave out the opening cysteine and the closing phenylalanine or tryptophan.

j_call v_call cdr3_aa
TRBJ2-1 TRBV5-4 ASSLGTSGRNEQF
TRBJ1-2 TRBV5-4 ASSLGQNNYGYT
TRBJ1-2 TRBV6-5 ASSRSDRGLSGYT
TRBJ1-5 TRBV18 ASSLGGIHQPQH
TRBJ2-7 TRBV10-3 AIRVGGDSYEQY
TRBJ1-6 TRBV10-2 ASSGGQETGVSPLH
TRBJ2-7 TRBV10-3 AISEPRPGAHEQY
TRBJ2-5 TRBV24-1 ATSEDQGNQETQY
TRBJ1-3 TRBV9 ASSVAPGGGNTIY
TRBJ1-1 TRBV10-2 ASSDRQGHWDTEAF
TRBJ1-2 TRBV7-2 ASSLVSTWGYT
TRBJ2-5 TRBV6-6 ASSTGVLGETQY
TRBJ2-2 TRBV9 ASSAGLPTGELL
TRBJ2-1 TRBV27 ASSGRVPYQGNEQF
TRBJ1-2 TRBV6-5 ASSSQEGRYGYT
TRBJ1-2 TRBV5-8 ASSKGQGTHNYGYT
TRBJ1-5 TRBV20-1 SASHRVGQPQH
TRBJ1-4 TRBV6-5 ASKQGAANEKLF
TRBJ2-3 TRBV3-1/TRBV3-2 ASSQRDRGPDTQY
TRBJ1-2 TRBV25-1 ASSESGTVNYGYT
TRBJ1-2 TRBV7-2 ASSLDVEDYGYT
TRBJ2-1 TRBV5-4 ASSFDPGLAAYNEQF
TRBJ1-1 TRBV14 ASSQDFGYTEAF
TRBJ2-3 TRBV10-3 AISELSGTGGKNTQY
TRBJ1-6 TRBV27 ASSLRRGESPLH
TRBJ2-5 TRBV5-1 ASSLDTTSGIGETQY
TRBJ2-5 TRBV2 ASSTHRQETQY
TRBJ1-3 TRBV10-3 AISPGTDSGNTIY
TRBJ1-6 TRBV28 ASGSGSTALH
TRBJ1-1 TRBV19 ASNPGGGTEAF
TRBJ2-7 TRBV30 AWSRTGGAHLEQY
TRBJ1-1 TRBV19 APSAATGRSNTEAF
TRBJ1-5 TRBV19 ASSIVPGTGNQPQH
TRBJ2-1 TRBV29-1 SASGLAGGIDNEQF
TRBJ2-7 TRBV6-6 ASKPLAGGGEQY
TRBJ1-2 TRBV11-2 ASSATEDRGQRGYT
TRBJ2-1 TRBV6-4 ASSPIAGGSYNEQF
TRBJ1-4 TRBV3-1/TRBV3-2 ASSQDTGREKLF
TRBJ1-1 TRBV13 ASSFSTRTEAF
TRBJ1-1 TRBV9 ASSVGSGAGMAF
TRBJ2-3 TRBV29-1 SVGTLAGFTDTQY
TRBJ1-1 TRBV4-1 ASSQDPRAPTEAF
TRBJ1-4 TRBV5-6 ASSLGPLLPLNEKLF
TRBJ2-7 TRBV5-8 ASSPGGGLGQY
TRBJ1-1 TRBV28 ASSWGGVEAF
TRBJ2-2 TRBV2 ASRPLAGPTNTGELF
TRBJ2-3 TRBV28 ASGRRRTGPIDTQY
TRBJ2-1 TRBV6-2/TRBV6-3 ASNPMAPWGEQF
TRBJ1-2 TRBV2 ASRATGASGYT
TRBJ1-1 TRBV6-5 ASSLGTGNTEAF
TRBJ1-2 TRBV6-1 ASSELYYGYT
TRBJ1-2 TRBV4-3 ASSQDSWTGDGYT
TRBJ2-1 TRBV24-1 ATSALGQSNEQF
TRBJ1-1 TRBV4-1 ASGKIRTEKYYEAF
TRBJ1-6 TRBV7-3 ASSLTLGNSPLH
TRBJ2-5 TRBV7-9 ASSSVQETQY
TRBJ1-3 TRBV25-1 ASSEHGSSGNTIY
TRBJ1-1 TRBV4-3 ASSQRTGTGGTEAF
TRBJ1-5 TRBV21-1 ASSGGDQPQH